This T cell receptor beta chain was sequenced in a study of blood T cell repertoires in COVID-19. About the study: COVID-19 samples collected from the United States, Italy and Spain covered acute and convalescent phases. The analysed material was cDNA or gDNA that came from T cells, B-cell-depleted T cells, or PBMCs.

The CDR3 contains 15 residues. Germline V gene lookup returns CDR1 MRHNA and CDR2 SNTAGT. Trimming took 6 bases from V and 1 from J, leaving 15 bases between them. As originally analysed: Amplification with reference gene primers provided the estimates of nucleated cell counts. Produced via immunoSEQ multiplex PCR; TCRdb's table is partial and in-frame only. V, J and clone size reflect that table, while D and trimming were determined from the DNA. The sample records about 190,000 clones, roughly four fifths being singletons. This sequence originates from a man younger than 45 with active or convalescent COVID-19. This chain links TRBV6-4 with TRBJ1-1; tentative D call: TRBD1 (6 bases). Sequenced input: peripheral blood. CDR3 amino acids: CASRMMGHTNTEAFF. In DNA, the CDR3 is TGTGCCAGCAGGATGATGGGACACACGAACACTGAAGCTTTCTTT.